One and the same sample provided the 7 T cell receptor beta chains below, sequenced in a study of cytomegalovirus exposure and HLA in healthy donors (dated 2017 in TCRdb). The library relied on the immunoSEQ multiplex PCR assay. The multiplex PCR relied on a mix of 60 forward primers for TCR Vbeta segments and 13 reverse primers for TCR Jbeta segments. In its TCRdb copy, this immuneACCESS table keeps in-frame sequences only and misses some clones. Where compared with another copy, unresolved V genes explain less than half of these, and the others have no known cause. The sample yields around 180,000 clones; over 65% were counted once. The ten largest clonotypes hold over 2% of the sample. Sequencing input: PBMCs. The receptors were gathered from a man aged 55 to 69 in good health and CMV-seronegative.

CDR3 in amino acids: CASGTTTGYGNTIYF. CDR3 DNA: TGTGCCAGTGGTACAACCACAGGGTACGGAAACACCATATATTTT. The chain recombines TRBV19 with TRBJ1-3; a weak D match, TRBD1 (6 bases). The germline V gene has CDR1 LNHDA and CDR2 SQIVND (reference sequence). The germline V and J ends were trimmed by 8 bases and 4 bases, with 18 bases remaining between them. There are 15 residues in the CDR3.

CDR3 loop: CASSFGTSGRTDTQYF. The CDR3 DNA sequence: TGCGCCAGCAGCTTCGGGACTAGCGGACGCACAGATACGCAGTATTTT. The rearrangement links TRBV5-1 to TRBJ2-3; 11 bases agree with TRBD2. This CDR3 comprises 16 residues. The germline V gene encodes CDR1 SGHRS and CDR2 YFSETQ. After removal of 2 bases from V and 1 base from J, the junction contained 3 bases not matched to a gene.

V gene TRBV25-1 combines with J gene TRBJ1-2, with D unclear. Germline CDR1 reads MGHDK; CDR2 reads SYGVNS. V gave up 3 bases and J gave up 8 bases, with 7 bases separating them. CDR3 length equals 11 residues. Written as DNA, the CDR3 is TGTGCCAGCAGTGAGAGGGAGGGCTACACCTTC. Protein product: CASSEREGYTF.

The genes are TRBV2 and TRBJ1-1; D is uncertain. Trimming removed 7 bases from V and 3 bases from J, with 12 bases in between. This CDR3 has 13 residues. The V gene's germline CDR1 is SNHLY and CDR2 FYNNEI. CDR3 bases: TGTGCCAGCACGGGTCACATTGACACTGAAGCTTTCTTT. Protein product: CASTGHIDTEAFF.

This clone showed up just once. The chain employs TRBV11-2 and TRBJ2-2, with 12 bases identical to TRBD2. Germline-derived CDR1 and CDR2 are SGHAT and FQNNGV. This CDR3 region has 14 residues. V shed 1 base and J 15 bases; nucleotides not matched to a gene: 6. CDR3 DNA sequence: TGTGCCAGCAGCTTAGCTCTAGCGGGAGGGGATGTGTTTTTT. As protein: CASSLALAGGDVFF.

The J gene is TRBJ2-7, the V gene TRBV6-1, with a weak D call TRBD2 (6 bases). Trimming pared 4 bases from V and 4 bases from J, leaving 14 bases between. Per germline, CDR1 MNHNS and CDR2 SASEGT. The CDR3 extends over 14 amino acids. This CDR3 is CASSVRDREYEQYF. As DNA, the CDR3 is TGTGCCAGCAGTGTCCGGGACCGGGAGTACGAGCAGTACTTC.

V is TRBV5-6 and J is TRBJ1-5, with D uncertain. V lost 0 bases, J lost 1 base, and 8 bases lay in between. There are 15 residues in the CDR3. Germline loops: CDR1 SGHDT, CDR2 YYEEEE. The CDR3 nucleotides read TGTGCCAGCAGCTTGGCGGCGGGGAGCAATCAGCCCCAGCATTTT. This gives the protein CASSLAAGSNQPQHF.